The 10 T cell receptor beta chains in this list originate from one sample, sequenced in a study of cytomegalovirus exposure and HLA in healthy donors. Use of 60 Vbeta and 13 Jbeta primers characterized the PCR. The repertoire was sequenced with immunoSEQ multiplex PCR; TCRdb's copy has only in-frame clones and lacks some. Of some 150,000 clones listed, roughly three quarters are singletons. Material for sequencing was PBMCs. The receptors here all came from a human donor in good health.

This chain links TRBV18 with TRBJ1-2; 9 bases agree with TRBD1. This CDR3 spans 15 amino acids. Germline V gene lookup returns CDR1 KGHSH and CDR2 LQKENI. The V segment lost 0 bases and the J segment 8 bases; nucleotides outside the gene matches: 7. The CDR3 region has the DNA TGTGCCAGCTCACCACCCCTAGGACAGGGGATGGGCTACACCTTC. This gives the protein CASSPPLGQGMGYTF.

The CDR3 nucleotides are TGTGCCAGCAGTCAGATCAGCAATCAGCCCCAGCATTTT. It encodes CASSQISNQPQHF. The chain employs TRBV6-5 and TRBJ1-5; no clear D. CDR1 and CDR2 from the germline V gene are MNHEY and SVGAGI. CDR3 length: 13 amino acids. V was shortened by 5 bases and J by 1 base, with 6 bases between the two germline ends.

The CDR3 region has the DNA TGTGCCAGCAGTGAGACAAAGGGACTGGCCCAGGCGCAGTACTTC. Protein product: CASSETKGLAQAQYF. The V gene is TRBV2, the J gene TRBJ2-7; TRBD2 might be the D (6 bases). Germline loops: CDR1 SNHLY, CDR2 FYNNEI. The CDR3 is 15 amino acids. V shed 3 bases and J shed 9 bases, with 21 bases lying between them.

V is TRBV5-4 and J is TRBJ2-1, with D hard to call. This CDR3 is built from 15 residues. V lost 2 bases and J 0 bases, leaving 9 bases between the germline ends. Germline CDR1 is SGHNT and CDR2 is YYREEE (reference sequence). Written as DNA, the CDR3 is TGTGCCAGCAGCTTAGTTTCCGGCTCCTACAATGAGCAGTTCTTC. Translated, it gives CASSLVSGSYNEQFF.

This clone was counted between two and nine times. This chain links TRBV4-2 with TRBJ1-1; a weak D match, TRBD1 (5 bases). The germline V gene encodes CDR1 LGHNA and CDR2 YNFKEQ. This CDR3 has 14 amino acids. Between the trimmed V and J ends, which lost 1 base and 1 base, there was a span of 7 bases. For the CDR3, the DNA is TGTGCCAGCAGCCAAGGGGGCCAGAACACTGAAGCTTTCTTT. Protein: CASSQGGQNTEAFF.

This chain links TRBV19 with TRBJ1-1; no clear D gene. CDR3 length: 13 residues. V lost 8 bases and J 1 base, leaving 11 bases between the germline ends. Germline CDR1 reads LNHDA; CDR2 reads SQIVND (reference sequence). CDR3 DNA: TGTGCCAGTCGGTATGGTTCGAACACTGAAGCTTTCTTT. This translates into CASRYGSNTEAFF.

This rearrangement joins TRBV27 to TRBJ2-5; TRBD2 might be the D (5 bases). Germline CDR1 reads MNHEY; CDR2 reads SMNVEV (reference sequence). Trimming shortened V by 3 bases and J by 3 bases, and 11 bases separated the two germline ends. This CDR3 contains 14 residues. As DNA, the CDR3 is TGTGCCAGCAGTTTTGCTAGCAATGAAGAGACCCAGTACTTC. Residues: CASSFASNEETQYF.

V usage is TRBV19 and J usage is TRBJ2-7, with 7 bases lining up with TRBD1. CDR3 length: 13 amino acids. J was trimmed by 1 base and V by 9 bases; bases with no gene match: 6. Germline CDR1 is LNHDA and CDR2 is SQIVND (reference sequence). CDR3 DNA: TGTGCCAGCCGGGACAGCGGATCCTACGAGCAGTACTTC. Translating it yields CASRDSGSYEQYF.

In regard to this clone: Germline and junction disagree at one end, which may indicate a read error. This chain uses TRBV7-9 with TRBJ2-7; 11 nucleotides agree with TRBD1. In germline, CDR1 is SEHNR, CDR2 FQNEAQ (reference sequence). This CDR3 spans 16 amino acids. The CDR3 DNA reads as TGTGCCAGCAGCTTAGTCGTTGGACAGGGGGCTTACGAACAGTACTTC. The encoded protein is CASSLVVGQGAYEQYF.

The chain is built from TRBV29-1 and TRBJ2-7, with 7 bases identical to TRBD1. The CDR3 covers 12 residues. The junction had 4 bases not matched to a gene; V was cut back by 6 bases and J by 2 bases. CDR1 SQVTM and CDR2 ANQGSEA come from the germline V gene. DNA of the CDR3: TGCAGCGTCCAGGGGGAGACCTACGAGCAGTACTTC. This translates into CSVQGETYEQYF.